Listed below are T cell receptor beta chains from one sample, sequenced in a study of T cell repertoires in cytomegalovirus infection. TCRdb reanalysed the reads using MiXCR and keeps one entry per CDR3 protein. The sample contains some 500,000 distinct CDR3 sequences, more than 30% of which appear only once. No antigen has been identified for these receptors. Material: cultured PBMCs, obtained from culture after CMV antigen stimulation. These receptors were obtained from a human donor in good health (CMV status not recorded). Some clones in this sample may be carry-over from other donors' samples. Each CDR3 is given with its conserved first and last residue. A D gene is named only where the DNA matches it firmly. The size of a clone is reported for some rows only, either as once, few or many, or as a class for expanded clones.

V: TRBV7-8
size: few
D: -
J: TRBJ2-5
CDR3: CASSLNGLSAQYF
DNA: TGTGCCAGCAGCTTAAACGGATTGTCGGCCCAGTACTTC

V: TRBV10-3
size: few
D: TRBD1
J: TRBJ2-7
CDR3: CAISGTGGRRDYEQYF
DNA: TGTGCCATCAGTGGGACAGGGGGTCGTAGGGATTACGAGCAGTACTTC

V: TRBV11-2
size: few
D: -
J: TRBJ2-1
CDR3: CASSLFLVDNEQFF
DNA: TGTGCCAGCAGCTTATTTCTAGTAGACAATGAGCAGTTCTTC

V: TRBV12-3/TRBV12-4
size: -
D: TRBD2
J: TRBJ2-1
CDR3: CASSFRLAGGALNEQFF
DNA: TGTGCCAGCAGTTTCAGACTAGCGGGGGGCGCCCTCAATGAGCAGTTCTTC

V: TRBV6-1
size: -
D: -
J: TRBJ1-2
CDR3: CASIETVLSNYGYTF
DNA: TGTGCCAGCATTGAGACAGTTCTTTCTAACTATGGCTACACCTTC

V: TRBV12-3/TRBV12-4
size: -
D: -
J: TRBJ2-1
CDR3: CASSPGLPASDEQFF
DNA: TGTGCCAGCAGTCCCGGACTGCCGGCTTCTGATGAGCAGTTCTTC

V: TRBV20-1
size: -
D: -
J: TRBJ1-1
CDR3: CSARDHGNTEAFF
DNA: TGCAGTGCTAGAGATCACGGGAACACTGAAGCTTTCTTT

V: TRBV7-2
size: -
D: -
J: TRBJ1-6
CDR3: CASSSQGSPLHF
DNA: TGTGCCAGCAGCTCCCAGGGTTCACCCCTCCACTTT

V: TRBV11-2
size: -
D: TRBD2
J: TRBJ2-3
CDR3: CASSLGLAGGGSTDTQYF
DNA: TGTGCCAGCAGCTTAGGACTAGCGGGAGGAGGGAGTACAGATACGCAGTATTTT

V: TRBV2
size: -
D: TRBD1
J: TRBJ2-2
CDR3: CASSEPGQGYAGELFF
DNA: TGTGCCAGCAGTGAGCCGGGACAGGGGTACGCCGGGGAGCTGTTTTTT

V: TRBV12-3/TRBV12-4
size: -
D: -
J: TRBJ2-5
CDR3: CASSFGHKETQYF
DNA: TGTGCCAGCAGTTTCGGACATAAAGAGACCCAGTACTTC

V: TRBV6-5
size: -
D: -
J: TRBJ1-6
CDR3: CASSYTGSPLHF
DNA: TGTGCCAGCAGTTACACTGGTTCACCCCTCCACTTT

V: TRBV28
size: -
D: -
J: TRBJ1-5
CDR3: CASSLQPVRWPQHF
DNA: TGTGCCAGCAGTTTACAACCGGTTCGTTGGCCCCAGCATTTT

V: TRBV19
size: -
D: -
J: TRBJ2-6
CDR3: CASSLGSNSGANVLTF
DNA: TGTGCCAGTAGTTTGGGCTCCAACTCTGGGGCCAACGTCCTGACTTTC

V: TRBV9
size: few
D: -
J: TRBJ2-2
CDR3: CASSGWIGELFF
DNA: TGTGCCAGCAGCGGTTGGATCGGGGAGCTGTTTTTT

V: TRBV7-6
size: -
D: -
J: TRBJ2-1
CDR3: CASSTQGLAQFF
DNA: TGTGCCAGCTCCACCCAGGGGTTGGCGCAGTTCTTC

V: TRBV7-2
size: few
D: -
J: TRBJ2-3
CDR3: CASRQAGFGTDTQYF
DNA: TGTGCCAGCAGACAAGCAGGGTTCGGCACAGATACGCAGTATTTT